What follows are 27 T cell receptor beta chains derived from one specimen sequenced in a study of T cell changes during pregnancy in multiple sclerosis. Libraries were prepared by immunoSEQ multiplex PCR; TCRdb keeps only in-frame clonotypes and omits some of them. The sample has tens of thousands of clones, 92% seen once. The sequenced sample was CD4+ T cells from peripheral blood mononuclear cells, obtained in the second trimester of pregnancy. These receptors were taken from a female donor with multiple sclerosis, enrolled in a pregnancy study.

This clone was detected only once. The gene calls are TRBV2 and TRBJ1-2; 7 nucleotides line up with TRBD1. The CDR3 spans 14 residues. Germline V lookup: CDR1 SNHLY, CDR2 FYNNEI. With 6 bases clipped from V and 8 bases from J, the junction kept 12 bases outside the gene matches. The CDR3 reads CASSRTGSTGGYTF. In DNA form, the CDR3 reads TGTGCCAGCAGCCGGACAGGTTCCACGGGGGGCTACACCTTC.

The chain combines TRBV30 with TRBJ2-7; 11 positions agree with TRBD1. From germline, CDR1 is GTSNPN and CDR2 SVGIG (reference sequence). J lost 2 bases, V lost 6 bases, and 12 bases had no gene match. This CDR3 has 16 amino acids. The CDR3: CACSNVPGQGAYEQYF. CDR3 bases: TGTGCCTGTTCTAACGTTCCGGGACAGGGGGCCTACGAGCAGTACTTC.

The chain links TRBV27 to TRBJ2-3, with 8 bases that match TRBD2. The length of the CDR3 is 16 residues. Looked up from germline, CDR1 is MNHEY and CDR2 is SMNVEV (reference sequence). V lost 7 bases to trimming and J lost 3 bases; unmatched junction nucleotides: 12. CDR3 loop: CASNPSSGSRTDTQYF. For the CDR3, the DNA is TGTGCCAGCAATCCGTCGAGCGGGAGTAGGACAGATACGCAGTATTTT.

The chain has TRBV19 and TRBJ2-5, with D possibly TRBD2 on 5 matching bases. Trimming stripped 7 bases from V and 1 base from J, with 16 bases between. The CDR3 totals 15 residues. Germline-derived CDR1 and CDR2 are LNHDA and SQIVND (reference sequence). The CDR3 sequence: CASKGLGLIQETQYF. The DNA for the CDR3 is TGTGCCAGTAAGGGCCTCGGACTGATCCAAGAGACCCAGTACTTC.

V is TRBV5-6 and J is TRBJ1-1; D possibly corresponds to TRBD1 (6 bases). Germline lookup yields CDR1 SGHDT and CDR2 YYEEEE. The CDR3 covers 15 residues. V lost 6 bases and J lost 1, with 16 bases in between. The CDR3 reads CASTRGGLKNTEAFF. Written as DNA, the CDR3 is TGTGCCAGCACCAGGGGCGGGTTAAAGAACACTGAAGCTTTCTTT.

This clone appeared a single time. The J gene is TRBJ2-1, the V gene TRBV11-2; 10 bases are a match to TRBD2. Per the germline V gene, CDR1 is SGHAT and CDR2 is FQNNGV. The length of the CDR3 is 19 residues. V gave up 0 bases and J gave up 4 bases; unmatched junction bases: 12. CDR3 in amino acids: CASSLEYSLAGGLYNEQFF. The DNA of the CDR3 is TGTGCCAGCAGCTTAGAGTATAGCTTAGCGGGGGGCCTTTACAATGAGCAGTTCTTC. Variable domain in full (rest from reference TRBV11-2 and TRBJ2-1): EAGVAQSPRYKIIEKRQSVAFWCNPISGHATLYWYQQILGQGPKLLIQFQNNGVVDDSQLPKDRFSAERLKGVDSTLKIQPAKLEDSAVYLCASSLEYSLAGGLYNEQFFGPGTRLTVL.

The V call is TRBV7-2, the J call TRBJ2-7; 8 bases map to TRBD2. Germline-derived CDR1 and CDR2 are SGHTA and FQGNSA. The CDR3 totals 18 residues. V was clipped by 5 bases and J by 0 bases; unmatched bases: 15. The CDR3 protein is CASSLYLAGTTLSYEQYF. In DNA, the CDR3 is TGTGCCAGCAGCCTTTATCTAGCGGGTACGACCCTCTCCTACGAGCAGTACTTC.

The rearrangement links TRBV28 to TRBJ1-3; D is perhaps TRBD1 (6 bases). Germline loops: CDR1 MDHEN, CDR2 SYDVKM. V dropped 5 bases and J dropped 2 bases, with 19 bases sitting between them. There are 17 residues in the CDR3. DNA of the CDR3: TGTGCCAGCAGTCTCCCACAGGGATTCGGTGCTGGAAACACCATATATTTT. Translating gives CASSLPQGFGAGNTIYF. Full variable domain (remainder filled in from reference TRBV28 and TRBJ1-3): DVKVTQSSRYLVKRTGEKVFLECVQDMDHENMFWYRQDPGLGLRLIYFSYDVKMKEKGDIPEGYSVSREKKERFSLILESASTNQTSMYLCASSLPQGFGAGNTIYFGEGSWLTVV.

The rearrangement joins TRBV5-1 to TRBJ2-7; D remains ambiguous. This CDR3 is 14 amino acids long. Germline CDR1 and CDR2: SGHRS and YFSETQ. V lost 0 bases and J 2 bases, leaving 9 bases between the germline ends. Here the CDR3 DNA reads TGCGCCAGCAGCTTGGGACATTCGACCTACGAGCAGTACTTC. It encodes CASSLGHSTYEQYF.

The chain carries TRBV6-1 and TRBJ1-5, with a possible D match to TRBD1 (5 bases). The CDR3 length is 12 residues. The germline gives CDR1 MNHNS, CDR2 SASEGT. Trimming removed 7 bases from V and 10 bases from J, with 14 bases in between. CDR3 loop: CASTMTEQPQHF. CDR3 DNA sequence: TGTGCCAGCACCATGACAGAGCAACCCCAGCATTTT.

CDR3 in amino acids: CASSLSPGRTGELFF. As DNA, the CDR3 is TGTGCCAGCAGCTTAAGCCCAGGGCGCACCGGGGAGCTGTTTTTT. V is TRBV5-6 and J is TRBJ2-2, with TRBD1 as a possible D gene (5 bases). The CDR3 runs to 15 residues. Trimming stripped 2 bases from V and 4 bases from J, with 12 bases between. CDR1 is SGHDT and CDR2 is YYEEEE in the germline V gene.

The rearrangement joins TRBV5-1 to TRBJ2-1; D may be TRBD2 (6 bases). Germline V CDR1 and CDR2: SGHRS, YFSETQ. With 4 bases removed from V and 0 bases from J, the gap between germline ends came to 20 bases. The CDR3 loop spans 18 amino acids. The CDR3 reads CASSPSPSGPGSYNEQFF. CDR3 coding DNA: TGCGCCAGCAGCCCGTCCCCGAGCGGGCCCGGCTCCTACAATGAGCAGTTCTTC.

In DNA form, the CDR3 reads TGCGCCAGCAGCCTGGCCCCCACTGGAGTGACTGAAGCTTTCTTT. Translating gives CASSLAPTGVTEAFF. The rearrangement joins TRBV5-1 to TRBJ1-1; no reliable D call. CDR3 length: 15 amino acids. Trimming cost V 4 bases and J 5 bases, with 18 bases left between them. The germline V gene encodes CDR1 SGHRS and CDR2 YFSETQ.

This rearrangement joins TRBV5-5 to TRBJ2-1; 14 bases are shared with TRBD2. The CDR3 contains 16 residues. The V gene end was trimmed by 2 bases and the J gene end by 7 bases; junction bases not matched to a gene: 5. CDR1 is SGHKS and CDR2 is YYEKEE in the germline V gene (reference sequence). This CDR3 reads CASSFRTSGGINEQFF. Here the CDR3 DNA reads TGTGCCAGCAGCTTCCGGACTAGCGGGGGGATTAATGAGCAGTTCTTC.

J is TRBJ1-6 and V is TRBV14; no clear D gene. With 0 bases removed from V and 2 bases from J, the gap between germline ends came to 11 bases. The germline V gene encodes CDR1 SGHDN and CDR2 FVKESK. The CDR3 loop spans 17 amino acids. The CDR3: CASSQESGRTYNSPLHF. CDR3 bases: TGTGCCAGCAGCCAAGAAAGCGGCAGGACCTATAATTCACCCCTCCACTTT.

The gene calls are TRBV29-1 and TRBJ1-5, with 8 bases identical to TRBD1. The CDR3 is 13 residues long. The V gene end was trimmed by 7 bases and the J gene end by 5 bases; junction bases not matched to a gene: 7. The germline CDR1 and CDR2 sequences are SQVTM and ANQGSEA. The CDR3 spells CSAATGEHQPQHF. Written as DNA, the CDR3 is TGCAGCGCTGCGACAGGGGAACATCAGCCCCAGCATTTT.

The chain employs TRBV2 and TRBJ1-1; 11 positions agree with TRBD1. The CDR3 is 17 residues long. CDR1 is SNHLY and CDR2 is FYNNEI in the germline V gene. After removal of 6 bases from V and 4 bases from J, the junction contained 13 bases not matched to a gene. The CDR3 DNA sequence: TGTGCCAGCAGCGGACAGGGGGCGGTTAACCGAGGCACTGAAGCTTTCTTT. Amino acids: CASSGQGAVNRGTEAFF.

This rearrangement joins TRBV11-2 to TRBJ2-7, with 8 bases identical to TRBD2. V shed 5 bases and J 5 bases; nucleotides not matched to a gene: 8. Germline lookup yields CDR1 SGHAT and CDR2 FQNNGV. The CDR3 runs to 14 residues. The CDR3 region has the DNA TGTGCCAGCAGCAAAAGTTCGGGGGGGAACGAGCAGTACTTC. It encodes CASSKSSGGNEQYF. The full variable domain, in which reference TRBV11-2 and TRBJ2-7 provide the parts outside the CDR3, is EAGVAQSPRYKIIEKRQSVAFWCNPISGHATLYWYQQILGQGPKLLIQFQNNGVVDDSQLPKDRFSAERLKGVDSTLKIQPAKLEDSAVYLCASSKSSGGNEQYFGPGTRLTVT.

V gene TRBV5-6 combines with J gene TRBJ2-3; 13 nucleotides match TRBD2. Germline values: CDR1 SGHDT, CDR2 YYEEEE. This CDR3 spans 18 amino acids. The ends lost 2 bases at V and 2 bases at J; junction bases unmatched: 8. The CDR3 nucleotides are TGTGCCAGCAGCTTCACTAGCGGGAGGGCCTCGCACACAGATACGCAGTATTTT. This encodes CASSFTSGRASHTDTQYF.

The chain has TRBV7-9 and TRBJ2-1, with D possibly matching TRBD2 (5 bases). CDR3 length: 12 amino acids. Per the germline V gene, CDR1 is SEHNR and CDR2 is FQNEAQ (reference sequence). Deletions cut 4 bases from V and 8 bases from J, with 9 bases between. CDR3 sequence reads: CASSSRRDEQFF. The CDR3 DNA follows: TGTGCCAGCAGCTCCAGGCGGGATGAGCAGTTCTTC.

The chain links TRBV5-6 to TRBJ2-7, with 12 bases lining up with TRBD1. This CDR3 spans 15 amino acids. Germline values: CDR1 SGHDT, CDR2 YYEEEE. V lost 4 bases to trimming and J lost 4 bases; unmatched junction nucleotides: 6. CDR3 nucleotides: TGTGCCAGCAGCCCTAGGGGACAGGGGGCTTACGAGCAGTACTTC. Encoded protein: CASSPRGQGAYEQYF.

Here the CDR3 DNA reads TGTGCCATCAGTCCACCTTCCGGTCATGGGTCTAGCGGGTCCACCGGGGAGCTGTTTTTT. Protein: CAISPPSGHGSSGSTGELFF. The chain has TRBV10-3 and TRBJ2-2; 8 nucleotides line up with TRBD2. Germline CDR1 ENHRY, CDR2 SYGVKD. V dropped 5 bases and J dropped 4; count of bases not matched to a gene: 21. The CDR3 runs 20 residues.

In this sample, this clone turned up once. The chain uses TRBV18 and TRBJ2-1, with 10 positions matching TRBD2. This CDR3 is built from 16 residues. After removal of 6 bases from V and 8 bases from J, the junction contained 13 bases not matched to a gene. Germline loops: CDR1 KGHSH, CDR2 LQKENI. In DNA form, the CDR3 reads TGTGCCAGCTCCCCCTTTGCGCGGCTAGCGGGGGATGAGCAGTTCTTC. Amino acids: CASSPFARLAGDEQFF.

The CDR3 nucleotides read TGTGCCAGCAGCTTAGACGGACTAAGTTGGGAGACCCAGTACTTC. Protein: CASSLDGLSWETQYF. This rearrangement joins TRBV13 to TRBJ2-5, with D possibly being TRBD2 (6 bases). The length of the CDR3 is 15 residues. The germline V gene has CDR1 PRHDT and CDR2 FYEKMQ (reference sequence). Trimming left V 1 base short and J 5 bases short, with 14 bases between.

This clone was seen a few times. The CDR3 nucleotides are TGTGCCAGCAGTGAGGACAGGGGCAATCAGCCCCAGCATTTT. Its translation is CASSEDRGNQPQHF. This chain uses TRBV6-1 with TRBJ1-5, with 8 bases aligning to TRBD1. Germline-derived CDR1 and CDR2 are MNHNS and SASEGT. The CDR3 runs 14 residues. J was trimmed by 2 bases and V by 3 bases; bases with no gene match: 0.

This sequence joins TRBV4-2 and TRBJ2-6; D is perhaps TRBD1 (6 bases). Trimming pared 0 bases from V and 4 bases from J, leaving 13 bases between. Germline V lookup: CDR1 LGHNA, CDR2 YNFKEQ. This CDR3 has 17 residues. This CDR3 is CASSQDPGAKGANVLTF. CDR3 coding DNA: TGTGCCAGCAGCCAAGACCCAGGGGCGAAGGGGGCCAACGTCCTGACTTTC.

The rearrangement links TRBV30 to TRBJ2-3, with D tentatively TRBD2 (7 bases). Per the germline V gene, CDR1 is GTSNPN and CDR2 is SVGIG (reference sequence). The V and J ends lost 0 bases and 5 bases respectively, with 15 bases between them. The CDR3 covers 15 residues. CDR3 residues: CAWSVGGPGGDTQYF. For the CDR3, the DNA is TGTGCCTGGAGTGTCGGGGGGCCCGGAGGAGATACGCAGTATTTT.